The entry that follows covers one TCR beta chain sequence. The antigen remains undetermined. This specimen comes from a study of T cells in Graves' hyperthyroidism and ophthalmopathy. Overall study: Before any treatment, at initial diagnosis, peripheral blood was collected.

RNA transcripts yielded amplified TCR beta CDR3 regions. TCR CDR3 regions were first amplified by RT-PCR with HTBI primers. TCRdb passed the multiplex PCR reads through MiXCR, listing each CDR3 protein once. The data contain hundreds of thousands of distinct CDR3 sequences, around 14% of them singletons. Overall study findings and caveats: Patients with ophthalmopathy were separated from those with stable hyperthyroidism by a 13 V-J model. Blood also carried most thyroid clonotypes expanded above 0.001.

The CDR3 is 17 amino acids. From germline, CDR1 is SGHTA and CDR2 FQGNSA. Trimming left V 0 bases short and J 3 bases short, with 15 bases between. The sequence came from a woman under 40 with Graves' hyperthyroidism. Sequencing used blood. J is TRBJ2-1 and V is TRBV7-2, with a tentative D call TRBD2 (7 bases). CDR3 DNA sequence: TGTGCCAGCAGCTTAGCGGGGCGGGGGCTAAACTACAATGAGCAGTTCTTC. Protein sequence: CASSLAGRGLNYNEQFF.